The 8 T cell receptor beta chains listed next were all sequenced from one sample in a study of blood T cell repertoires in COVID-19. The assay was immunoSEQ multiplex PCR, and TCRdb's table has in-frame clones only and misses some. The sample shows around 380,000 clones, 81% of them seen only once. The sample consisted of peripheral blood. All receptors come from a human donor with acute or convalescent COVID-19. The donor label of this sample is uncertain.

The rearrangement joins TRBV7-9 to TRBJ2-7; TRBD2 is a possible D gene (5 bases). With 1 base removed from V and 0 bases from J, the gap between germline ends came to 16 bases. This CDR3 contains 17 residues. The V gene's germline CDR1 is SEHNR and CDR2 FQNEAQ (reference sequence). CDR3 region: CASSLVADYRSSYEQYF. For the CDR3, the DNA is TGTGCCAGCAGCTTAGTGGCCGACTATCGGAGCTCCTACGAGCAGTACTTC.

This clone was found a few times. The gene calls are TRBV6-5 and TRBJ1-2, with D perhaps matching TRBD1 (5 bases). Looked up from germline, CDR1 is MNHEY and CDR2 is SVGAGI. The V and J ends lost 7 bases and 5 bases respectively, with 17 bases between them. CDR3 length: 14 amino acids. This chain's CDR3 is CASTETHGGYGYTF. The CDR3 nucleotides are TGTGCCAGCACCGAAACTCACGGGGGGTATGGCTACACCTTC.

The chain is built from TRBV6-5 and TRBJ2-7; unclear D gene. The length of the CDR3 is 13 residues. The V end was cut by 6 bases, the J end by 2 bases, with 11 bases between. Per germline, CDR1 MNHEY and CDR2 SVGAGI. CDR3 nucleotide sequence: TGTGCCAGCAGGACAAGAGCTACCTACGAGCAGTACTTC. It translates to CASRTRATYEQYF.

This chain uses TRBV7-8 with TRBJ1-4; D gene uncertain. The CDR3 contains 15 residues. V was clipped by 2 bases and J by 8 bases, with 15 bases between them. The germline V gene has CDR1 SGHVS and CDR2 FQNEAQ. CDR3 in DNA: TGTGCCAGCAGCTTATTTGAGAGGAATGGGGAAAAACTGTTTTTT. It encodes CASSLFERNGEKLFF.

The rearrangement links TRBV19 to TRBJ1-1; D is undetermined. V shed 4 bases and J shed 0 bases, with 6 bases lying between them. The CDR3 spans 13 residues. The germline CDR1 and CDR2 sequences are LNHDA and SQIVND (reference sequence). CDR3 sequence reads: CASSRLVNTEAFF. CDR3 nucleotides: TGTGCCAGTAGTAGGCTAGTGAACACTGAAGCTTTCTTT.

V gene TRBV18 combines with J gene TRBJ1-4, with D tentatively TRBD1 (5 bases). V shed 2 bases and J shed 7 bases, with 14 bases lying between them. The germline CDR1 and CDR2 sequences are KGHSH and LQKENI. This CDR3 comprises 15 residues. The CDR3 is CASSPTAGRREKLFF. The CDR3 DNA reads TGTGCCAGCTCACCAACGGCAGGGAGGCGTGAAAAACTGTTTTTT.

The chain links TRBV2 to TRBJ1-2; possibly TRBD1 for D (5 bases). This CDR3 region has 13 residues. V shed 5 bases and J shed 4 bases, with 11 bases lying between them. Germline-derived CDR1 and CDR2 are SNHLY and FYNNEI. This CDR3 is CASSTTDRYGYTF. The CDR3 nucleotides are TGTGCCAGCAGTACGACAGATCGCTATGGCTACACCTTC.

V and J are TRBV28 and TRBJ2-2; 8 bases are a match to TRBD1. CDR3 length: 16 amino acids. J lost 7 bases, V lost 3 bases, and 10 bases had no gene match. Germline V CDR1 and CDR2: MDHEN, SYDVKM. The CDR3 protein is CASSLSGQAPFGELFF. Here the CDR3 DNA reads TGTGCCAGCAGTTTGTCGGGACAGGCGCCCTTCGGGGAGCTGTTTTTT.